This TCR beta chain is from a study of CD8+ T cells in alopecia areata. The treatment: oral pan-JAK inhibitor, 5-10 mg twice daily. TCR sequencing used cDNA made by reverse transcription of extracted RNA. This table comes from immunoSEQ multiplex PCR, and its TCRdb copy is limited to in-frame clones, with some not included. The sample yields about 76,000 clones, about 71% seen once. Germline V gene sequence: CDR1 SGHNT, CDR2 YYREEE (reference sequence). This CDR3 is 13 amino acids long. V gave up 0 bases and J gave up 5 bases, with 7 bases separating them. The specimen was CD8+ T cells sorted from blood, collected at week 24, from a patient treated with tofacitinib. This TCR came from a human donor with alopecia areata. The V gene is TRBV5-4, the J gene TRBJ2-3; D gene uncertain. CDR3 region: CASSLARVDTQYF. The CDR3 region has the DNA TGTGCCAGCAGCTTGGCCCGGGTAGATACGCAGTATTTT.